The next 31 T cell receptor beta chains were all read from a single sample in a study of blood T cell repertoires in COVID-19. The assay was immunoSEQ multiplex PCR, and TCRdb's table has in-frame clones only and misses some. The sample contains roughly 140,000 clones, approximately 90% of which appear only once. The sequencing input was peripheral blood. The receptors derive from a woman of 80 years or more with acute or convalescent COVID-19.

The chain combines TRBV2 with TRBJ1-1; 9 nucleotides align to TRBD1. The CDR3 has 14 amino acids. Unmatched junction bases numbered 4, after V lost 4 bases and J lost 4 bases. Per the germline V gene, CDR1 is SNHLY and CDR2 is FYNNEI. The CDR3 here is CASSGQGEVTEAFF. The CDR3 nucleotides read TGTGCCAGCAGTGGACAGGGGGAAGTCACTGAAGCTTTCTTT.

The chain joins TRBV28 to TRBJ1-3; D is unresolved. V was cut by 1 base and J by 0 bases, with 7 bases left in between. This CDR3 region has 15 residues. CDR1 and CDR2 (germline): MDHEN, SYDVKM. The CDR3 is CASSLFRHSGNTIYF. The CDR3 DNA sequence: TGTGCCAGCAGTTTATTCAGGCACTCTGGAAACACCATATATTTT.

CDR3: CASSVGVTGSGNTIYF. CDR3 nucleotide sequence: TGTGCCAGCAGCGTAGGGGTGACAGGGTCTGGAAACACCATATATTTT. V usage is TRBV9 and J usage is TRBJ1-3, with 7 bases aligning to TRBD1. The CDR3 runs to 16 residues. Germline trimming cut 0 bases from V and 1 base from J; bases unmatched to any gene: 4. In germline, CDR1 is SGDLS, CDR2 YYNGEE.

V is TRBV2 and J is TRBJ2-2, with 9 bases identical to TRBD1. The CDR3 contains 14 residues. Per germline, CDR1 SNHLY and CDR2 FYNNEI. V shed 6 bases and J 5 bases; nucleotides not matched to a gene: 4. The CDR3 is CASRGTGMTGELFF. The CDR3 coding sequence is TGTGCCAGCAGGGGGACAGGGATGACCGGGGAGCTGTTTTTT.

CDR3 in DNA: TGTGCCTGGAGTATGTCATGGGACAGGGGATTTTCGGGTACGCAGTATTTT. Translation: CAWSMSWDRGFSGTQYF. The chain is built from TRBV30 and TRBJ2-3; 10 positions agree with TRBD1. CDR1 GTSNPN and CDR2 SVGIG come from the germline V gene (reference sequence). The J segment lost 8 bases and the V segment lost 2 bases, leaving 16 bases of the junction unmatched. CDR3 length equals 17 residues.

The chain couples TRBV10-1 to TRBJ1-5; TRBD1 aligns across 7 bases. CDR3 length: 18 residues. Trimming took 9 bases from V and 0 from J; bases not matched to a gene: 17. CDR1 and CDR2 from the germline V gene are WNHNN and SYGVQD (reference sequence). The CDR3 reads CARRPEGQPTSSNQPQHF. The CDR3 nucleotides are TGCGCCAGGAGACCGGAGGGACAGCCGACAAGTAGCAATCAGCCCCAGCATTTT.

V and J are TRBV2 and TRBJ1-1, with 9 bases lining up with TRBD1. V dropped 4 bases and J dropped 4; count of bases not matched to a gene: 4. The CDR3 spans 14 residues. CDR1 and CDR2 from the germline V gene are SNHLY and FYNNEI. In nucleotides, the CDR3 is TGTGCCAGCAGTGTGACAGGGGGGGTCACTGAAGCTTTCTTT. As protein: CASSVTGGVTEAFF.

This CDR3 reads CASSSRTGSKETQYF. CDR3 DNA: TGCGCCAGCAGCTCACGGACAGGGTCCAAAGAGACCCAGTACTTC. This chain links TRBV5-1 with TRBJ2-5, with TRBD1 matching over 8 bases. Germline V gene data show CDR1 as SGHRS and CDR2 as YFSETQ. V shed 3 bases, J shed 3 bases, and the junction held 7 bases outside the gene matches. The CDR3 consists of 15 residues.

V gene TRBV7-9 combines with J gene TRBJ1-1, with a possible D match to TRBD1 (6 bases). The CDR3 runs 16 residues. Trimming took 4 bases from V and 3 from J, leaving 18 bases between them. Germline V CDR1 and CDR2: SEHNR, FQNEAQ (reference sequence). CDR3 region: CASSSRQAQRHTEAFF. CDR3 DNA sequence: TGTGCCAGCAGCTCCCGACAGGCCCAACGACACACTGAAGCTTTCTTT.

The chain combines TRBV29-1 with TRBJ1-2, with a tentative D call TRBD1 (5 bases). With 2 bases removed from V and 4 bases from J, the gap between germline ends came to 17 bases. This CDR3 comprises 15 residues. The germline V gene has CDR1 SQVTM and CDR2 ANQGSEA. The CDR3 nucleotides are TGCAGCGTTGAACCCGCGCAGGGAAGTATCTATGGCTACACCTTC. Encoded protein: CSVEPAQGSIYGYTF.

CDR3 amino acids: CATSLQSGSPLHF. CDR3 DNA: TGTGCCACCAGCCTCCAGTCGGGTTCACCCCTCCACTTT. The chain is built from TRBV15 and TRBJ1-6; D is uncertain. CDR1 is LNHNV and CDR2 is YYDKDF in the germline V gene (reference sequence). This CDR3 comprises 13 residues. V was clipped by 5 bases and J by 9 bases, with 11 bases between them.

This rearrangement joins TRBV5-1 to TRBJ2-1; D is ambiguous. The length of the CDR3 is 14 residues. Trimming left V 4 bases short and J 4 bases short, with 12 bases between. CDR1 and CDR2 (germline): SGHRS, YFSETQ. The CDR3 nucleotides read TGCGCCAGCAGCGGTTCATCCACTTACAATGAGCAGTTCTTC. It specifies CASSGSSTYNEQFF.

This chain uses TRBV18 with TRBJ1-6; 8 nucleotides agree with TRBD1. V shed 2 bases, J shed 3 bases, and the junction held 0 bases outside the gene matches. Germline loops: CDR1 KGHSH, CDR2 LQKENI. The CDR3 contains 15 residues. CDR3 sequence (DNA): TGTGCCAGCTCACCAACAGGGGGCTATAATTCACCCCTCCACTTT. Protein sequence: CASSPTGGYNSPLHF.

The chain has TRBV9 and TRBJ1-2; TRBD1 might be the D (6 bases). From germline, CDR1 is SGDLS and CDR2 YYNGEE. The ends were cut back, 4 bases at V and 0 bases at J, with 13 bases in the middle. The CDR3 has 15 amino acids. CDR3 residues: CASSRRGSANYGYTF. The CDR3 region has the DNA TGTGCCAGCAGCCGCAGGGGCAGCGCTAACTATGGCTACACCTTC.

V usage is TRBV7-2 and J usage is TRBJ1-3; D not resolved. Germline V gene lookup returns CDR1 SGHTA and CDR2 FQGNSA. The length of the CDR3 is 17 residues. The ends were cut back, 1 base at V and 0 bases at J, with 13 bases in the middle. CDR3 sequence reads: CASSLVGIIHSGNTIYF. The CDR3 region has the DNA TGTGCCAGCAGCTTAGTCGGGATCATTCACTCTGGAAACACCATATATTTT.

The CDR3 reads CASSGRTGGLGSPLHF. Here the CDR3 DNA reads TGTGCCAGCAGCGGCCGGACAGGGGGATTAGGTTCACCCCTCCACTTT. The genes are TRBV21-1 and TRBJ1-6; the table's D call, TRBD1, has no DNA check behind it. TRBV21-1 is listed as a pseudogene. The CDR3 totals 16 residues.

J is TRBJ1-3 and V is TRBV28, with 11 bases lining up with TRBD1. The CDR3 consists of 17 residues. The V gene's germline CDR1 is MDHEN and CDR2 SYDVKM. J lost 0 bases, V lost 6 bases, and 7 bases had no gene match. The CDR3 DNA sequence: TGTGCCAGCAGCTACCCCGGGACAGGGGGCTCTGGAAACACCATATATTTT. Translating gives CASSYPGTGGSGNTIYF.

This clone has a handful of counts. The chain recombines TRBV7-9 with TRBJ1-2; D is uncertain. Per germline, CDR1 SEHNR and CDR2 FQNEAQ (reference sequence). The CDR3 is 15 residues long. Trimming stripped 4 bases from V and 6 bases from J, with 18 bases between. The CDR3 is CASSSQPGLRNGYTF. As DNA, the CDR3 is TGTGCCAGCAGCTCGCAGCCGGGTTTGAGGAATGGCTACACCTTC.

The V gene is TRBV9, the J gene TRBJ2-7; 9 nucleotides match TRBD1. The V segment lost 0 bases and the J segment 2 bases; nucleotides outside the gene matches: 0. CDR1 is SGDLS and CDR2 is YYNGEE in the germline V gene. The CDR3 extends over 14 amino acids. The CDR3 loop is CASSVGQGAYEQYF. CDR3 coding DNA: TGTGCCAGCAGCGTAGGACAGGGGGCCTACGAGCAGTACTTC.

In its sample, this clone was seen once. This chain links TRBV11-2 with TRBJ1-1; unclear D gene. V lost 3 bases and J 1 base, leaving 12 bases between the germline ends. The CDR3 contains 15 residues. Germline V gene data show CDR1 as SGHAT and CDR2 as FQNNGV. CDR3 amino acids: CASSFTGVGNTEAFF. The CDR3, as DNA: TGTGCCAGCAGCTTTACCGGGGTCGGGAACACTGAAGCTTTCTTT.

This sequence joins TRBV18 and TRBJ1-1, with D possibly being TRBD1 (5 bases). The CDR3 is made up of 14 amino acids. Looked up from germline, CDR1 is KGHSH and CDR2 is LQKENI. Trimming removed 3 bases at V and 11 bases at J, with 19 bases between. CDR3 nucleotides: TGTGCCAGCTCACCCGTAGACAGCCGAGTAGAGGCTTTCTTT. It is translated as CASSPVDSRVEAFF.

Note on this clone: Other DNA sequences in this sample translate to the same CDR3. The rearrangement uses TRBV5-1 and TRBJ1-1, with a weak D call TRBD1 (6 bases). CDR3 length: 13 amino acids. V gave up 4 bases and J gave up 1 base, with 8 bases separating them. CDR1 is SGHRS, CDR2 YFSETQ, per germline. CDR3 DNA sequence: TGCGCCAGCAGCCTGACAGGGAACACTGAAGCTTTCTTT. Translation: CASSLTGNTEAFF. Using reference TRBV5-1 and TRBJ1-1 for the parts outside the CDR3, the full variable domain is KAGVTQTPRYLIKTRGQQVTLSCSPISGHRSVSWYQQTPGQGLQFLFEYFSETQRNKGNFPGRFSGRQFSNSRSEMNVSTLELGDSALYLCASSLTGNTEAFFGQGTRLTVV.

The chain links TRBV7-6 to TRBJ2-1, with 11 nucleotides matching TRBD2. Trimming removed 4 bases from V and 5 bases from J; junction bases left unmatched: 7. The CDR3 totals 16 residues. CDR1 SGHVS and CDR2 FNYEAQ come from the germline V gene. The CDR3 DNA reads as TGTGCCAGCAGCTCCCTTCAGACTAGCGGGAACAATGAGCAGTTCTTC. Its translation is CASSSLQTSGNNEQFF.

V gene TRBV7-2 combines with J gene TRBJ1-5; the match to TRBD1 covers 7 bases. The CDR3 totals 15 residues. With 6 bases clipped from V and 2 bases from J, the junction kept 7 bases outside the gene matches. Germline CDR1 reads SGHTA; CDR2 reads FQGNSA. Here the CDR3 reads CASSTRQGGNQPQHF. Here the CDR3 DNA reads TGTGCCAGCAGTACCCGACAGGGAGGCAATCAGCCCCAGCATTTT. Using reference TRBV7-2 and TRBJ1-5 for the parts outside the CDR3, the full variable domain is GAGVSQSPSNKVTEKGKDVELRCDPISGHTALYWYRQSLGQGLEFLIYFQGNSAPDKSGLPSDRFSAERTGGSVSTLTIQRTQQEDSAVYLCASSTRQGGNQPQHFGDGTRLSIL.

The chain carries TRBV29-1 and TRBJ1-2, with D perhaps matching TRBD1 (5 bases). V shed 0 bases and J shed 4 bases, with 15 bases lying between them. Looked up from germline, CDR1 is SQVTM and CDR2 is ANQGSEA. The CDR3 is 15 residues long. The CDR3 here is CSVEDRGGTSYGYTF. The CDR3 DNA follows: TGCAGCGTTGAAGATCGGGGGGGAACTAGCTATGGCTACACCTTC. Combining the CDR3 with reference TRBV29-1 and TRBJ1-2 gives the whole variable domain SAVISQKPSRDICQRGTSLTIQCQVDSQVTMMFWYRQQPGQSLTLIATANQGSEATYESGFVIDKFPISRPNLTFSTLTVSNMSPEDSSIYLCSVEDRGGTSYGYTFGSGTRLTVV.

The chain uses TRBV10-3 and TRBJ1-6, with D tentatively TRBD1 (5 bases). Germline assignment: CDR1 ENHRY and CDR2 SYGVKD. Trimming cost V 0 bases and J 1 base, with 7 bases left between them. The length of the CDR3 is 16 residues. This CDR3 reads CAISESKGSYNSPLHF. The CDR3 bases are TGTGCCATCAGTGAGTCGAAGGGGTCCTATAATTCACCCCTCCACTTT.

The chain employs TRBV2 and TRBJ2-7; 14 bases fit TRBD2. V gave up 7 bases and J gave up 5 bases; unmatched junction bases: 4. Per germline, CDR1 SNHLY and CDR2 FYNNEI. The CDR3 loop spans 14 amino acids. The CDR3 DNA follows: TGTGCCAGCAAAGGGACTAGCGGGGGCGACGAGCAGTACTTC. It translates to CASKGTSGGDEQYF.

This chain connects TRBV19 to TRBJ1-2; a weak D match, TRBD1 (6 bases). Germline lookup yields CDR1 LNHDA and CDR2 SQIVND (reference sequence). Deletions cut 4 bases from V and 10 bases from J, with 25 bases between. The CDR3 spans 16 residues. The CDR3 here is CASSKVTGSLVSFYTF. The CDR3 bases are TGTGCCAGTAGTAAGGTGACAGGTTCTTTGGTTAGCTTCTACACCTTC.

The genes are TRBV7-9 and TRBJ1-4; D is ambiguous. CDR3 size: 14 residues. The V end was cut by 2 bases, the J end by 3 bases, with 7 bases between. Per the germline V gene, CDR1 is SEHNR and CDR2 is FQNEAQ (reference sequence). For the CDR3, the DNA is TGTGCCAGCAGCTTACCGATAGCTAATGAAAAACTGTTTTTT. Protein: CASSLPIANEKLFF.

The chain uses TRBV2 and TRBJ2-4, with 10 bases fitting TRBD1. This CDR3 has 12 amino acids. V was pared by 6 bases and J by 9 bases, with 2 bases of the junction left unmatched. Per germline, CDR1 SNHLY and CDR2 FYNNEI. CDR3 in amino acids: CASRGQGSIQYF. The CDR3, as DNA: TGTGCCAGCAGGGGACAGGGGAGCATTCAGTACTTC.

The V and J genes are TRBV4-1 and TRBJ1-2, with D maybe TRBD1 (6 bases). This CDR3 has 14 residues. The V and J ends lost 5 bases and 2 bases respectively, with 12 bases between them. In germline, CDR1 is MGHRA, CDR2 YSYEKL. The CDR3 reads CASSYGQLNYGYTF. The CDR3 DNA reads TGCGCCAGCAGCTATGGACAGCTCAACTATGGCTACACCTTC.